This TCR beta chain emerged from a study of neoadjuvant anti-PD-1 for oral cavity cancer. Overall study context: Patients mostly received three to four biweekly nivolumab doses at 3 mg/kg before surgery.

Germline CDR1 is MNHNS and CDR2 is SASEGT. V gave up 3 bases and J gave up 6 bases, with 11 bases separating them. This CDR3 is built from 13 residues. Profiling relied on immunoSEQ multiplex PCR, and the TCRdb table lists in-frame clones only, not all of them. This table has around 34,000 clones, around nine tenths appearing once. Cohort: HPV-negative, locally advanced oral cavity squamous cell carcinoma patients. This clone was counted only a few times. The starting material was PBMCs, obtained before nivolumab (anti-PD-1) treatment. The chain recombines TRBV6-1 with TRBJ1-2; D not resolved. This receptor was identified in a person aged 35 to 85 with oral cavity squamous cell carcinoma. The CDR3, as DNA: TGTGCCAGCAGTGATGTTGCCGTGAATGGCTACACCTTC. Its translation is CASSDVAVNGYTF.